This paragraph covers one T cell receptor beta chain sequence. This CDR3 has 14 residues. The germline V gene encodes CDR1 LGHNA and CDR2 YSLEER. With V trimmed by 4 bases and J by 5 bases, 6 bases remained unmatched. Repertoires were generated with immunoSEQ multiplex PCR, while TCRdb's copy carries only in-frame clones and drops some. The table lists tens of thousands of clones, roughly 87% of them singletons. These data belong to a study of blood T cell repertoires in COVID-19. The receptor's source is a woman aged 45-59 years with active or convalescent COVID-19. The chain is built from TRBV4-3 and TRBJ1-1, with 8 bases matching TRBD1. What was sequenced was peripheral blood. The CDR3 coding sequence is TGCGCCAGCAGCCTCGGACAGGGAGGTACTGAAGCTTTCTTT. Protein sequence: CASSLGQGGTEAFF.